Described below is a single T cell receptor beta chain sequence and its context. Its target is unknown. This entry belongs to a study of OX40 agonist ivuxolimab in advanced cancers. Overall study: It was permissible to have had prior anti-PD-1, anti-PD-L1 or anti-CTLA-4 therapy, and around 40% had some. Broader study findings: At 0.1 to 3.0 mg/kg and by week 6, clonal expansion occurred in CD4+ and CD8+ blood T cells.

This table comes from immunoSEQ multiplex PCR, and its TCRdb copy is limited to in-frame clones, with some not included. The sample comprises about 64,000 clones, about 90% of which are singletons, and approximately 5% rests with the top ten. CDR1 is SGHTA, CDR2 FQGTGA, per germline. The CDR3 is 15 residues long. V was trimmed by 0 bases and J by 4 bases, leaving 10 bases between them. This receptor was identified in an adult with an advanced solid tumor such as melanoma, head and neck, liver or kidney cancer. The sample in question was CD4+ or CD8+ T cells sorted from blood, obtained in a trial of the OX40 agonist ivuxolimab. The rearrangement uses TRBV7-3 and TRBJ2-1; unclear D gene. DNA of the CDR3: TGTGCCAGCAGCTTAACGCGCAGTAGTTACAATGAGCAGTTCTTC. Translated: CASSLTRSSYNEQFF.